Listed below are T cell receptor beta chains from one sample, sequenced in a study of blood T cell dynamics during melanoma immunotherapy. Method: immunoSEQ multiplex PCR; TCRdb's copy keeps in-frame clones and lacks some. Here the sample spans about 11,000 clones, 84% being singletons. Sequences were derived from blood, sampled from a patient treated with checkpoint blockade. The origin of the receptors is a human donor with melanoma. Both conserved end residues are part of each CDR3. The D gene is left open where the match is weak. Clone size is given for some rows only: seen once, a few or many times, or a class if the clone is expanded.

cdr3_aa: CASSLEGSEQFF; cdr3_nt: TGCGCCAGCAGCTTGGAAGGGTCTGAGCAGTTCTTC; clone_size: .; j_call: TRBJ2-1; v_call: TRBV5-1; d_call: .
cdr3_aa: CASSQEPQGLAYGYTF; cdr3_nt: TGCGCCAGCAGCCAAGAGCCGCAAGGGTTAGCGTATGGCTACACCTTC; clone_size: .; j_call: TRBJ1-2; v_call: TRBV4-3; d_call: .
cdr3_aa: CASSQDGPTRPNQPQHF; cdr3_nt: TGCGCCAGCAGCCAAGATGGGCCCACCCGGCCCAATCAGCCCCAGCATTTT; clone_size: .; j_call: TRBJ1-5; v_call: TRBV4-1; d_call: .
cdr3_aa: CASAGSGYYEQYF; cdr3_nt: TGTGCCAGCGCTGGCAGCGGATACTACGAGCAGTACTTC; clone_size: .; j_call: TRBJ2-7; v_call: TRBV7-9; d_call: .
cdr3_aa: CASSELLVGGSGNTIYF; cdr3_nt: TGCGCCAGCAGTGAGCTCCTGGTGGGGGGCTCTGGAAACACCATATATTTT; clone_size: .; j_call: TRBJ1-3; v_call: TRBV10-1; d_call: .
cdr3_aa: CASSLRGRSGEQYF; cdr3_nt: TGTGCCAGCAGTTTGCGGGGGCGCTCGGGCGAGCAGTACTTC; clone_size: .; j_call: TRBJ2-7; v_call: TRBV27; d_call: .
cdr3_aa: CASSPQGGNQPQHF; cdr3_nt: TGTGCCAGCAGCCCGCAGGGTGGCAATCAGCCCCAGCATTTT; clone_size: .; j_call: TRBJ1-5; v_call: TRBV7-2; d_call: .
cdr3_aa: CATSRDESGWGGDEQYF; cdr3_nt: TGTGCCACCAGCAGAGATGAGTCGGGCTGGGGGGGCGACGAGCAGTACTTC; clone_size: .; j_call: TRBJ2-7; v_call: TRBV15; d_call: .
cdr3_aa: CASSVATTGGTNTEAFF; cdr3_nt: TGTGCCAGCAGCGTAGCTACTACAGGGGGCACGAACACTGAAGCTTTCTTT; clone_size: .; j_call: TRBJ1-1; v_call: TRBV9; d_call: TRBD1
cdr3_aa: CASSYSPTGSNSPLHF; cdr3_nt: TGTGCCAGCAGTTACTCTCCGACAGGGAGTAATTCACCCCTCCACTTT; clone_size: .; j_call: TRBJ1-6; v_call: TRBV6-5; d_call: TRBD1
cdr3_aa: CASSVQDSLLAEAFF; cdr3_nt: TGTGCCAGCAGCGTCCAAGACAGCCTTTTGGCTGAAGCTTTCTTT; clone_size: .; j_call: TRBJ1-1; v_call: TRBV9; d_call: .
cdr3_aa: CASSQAGMNTEAFF; cdr3_nt: TGTGCCAGCAGCCAAGCAGGGATGAACACTGAAGCTTTCTTT; clone_size: .; j_call: TRBJ1-1; v_call: TRBV14; d_call: .
cdr3_aa: CASSPDLGLGYTF; cdr3_nt: TGTGCCAGCAGCCCCGACCTCGGGCTAGGCTACACCTTC; clone_size: few; j_call: TRBJ1-2; v_call: TRBV11-3; d_call: .
cdr3_aa: CASSAITGGTGELFF; cdr3_nt: TGTGCCAGCAGCGCAATCACAGGGGGGACCGGGGAGCTGTTTTTT; clone_size: .; j_call: TRBJ2-2; v_call: TRBV7-9; d_call: TRBD1
cdr3_aa: CASGRNSPLHF; cdr3_nt: TGTGCCAGCGGCAGAAATTCACCCCTCCACTTT; clone_size: .; j_call: TRBJ1-6; v_call: TRBV6-5; d_call: .
cdr3_aa: CASSSGTGGETQYF; cdr3_nt: TGTGCCAGCAGCTCCGGGACAGGGGGAGAGACCCAGTACTTC; clone_size: .; j_call: TRBJ2-5; v_call: TRBV7-8; d_call: TRBD1
cdr3_aa: CASSIETSGDNEQFF; cdr3_nt: TGTGCCAGTAGTATAGAGACTAGCGGGGACAATGAGCAGTTCTTC; clone_size: .; j_call: TRBJ2-1; v_call: TRBV19; d_call: TRBD2
cdr3_aa: CASSLNTPQPQHF; cdr3_nt: TGTGCCAGCAGCTTAAATACGCCTCAGCCCCAGCATTTT; clone_size: once; j_call: TRBJ1-5; v_call: TRBV7-9; d_call: .
cdr3_aa: CASSSSRWTTGELFF; cdr3_nt: TGTGCCAGCAGTTCCTCCCGGTGGACTACCGGGGAGCTGTTTTTT; clone_size: .; j_call: TRBJ2-2; v_call: TRBV6-5; d_call: .
cdr3_aa: CASSQEGLADGYTF; cdr3_nt: TGCGCCAGCAGCCAAGAGGGGCTCGCGGATGGCTACACCTTC; clone_size: medium-sized; j_call: TRBJ1-2; v_call: TRBV4-1; d_call: .
cdr3_aa: CASRGTGTYEQYF; cdr3_nt: TGTGCCAGCAGGGGGACAGGTACCTACGAGCAGTACTTC; clone_size: .; j_call: TRBJ2-7; v_call: TRBV6-1; d_call: TRBD1
cdr3_aa: CASSLGTSGGNEQFF; cdr3_nt: TGTGCCAGCAGCTTAGGGACTAGCGGGGGCAATGAGCAGTTCTTC; clone_size: .; j_call: TRBJ2-1; v_call: TRBV7-2; d_call: TRBD2
cdr3_aa: CASSVTQGSGANVLTF; cdr3_nt: TGTGCCAGCAGCGTAACCCAGGGTTCTGGGGCCAACGTCCTGACTTTC; clone_size: .; j_call: TRBJ2-6; v_call: TRBV9; d_call: .
cdr3_aa: CAISGLAGARDTQYF; cdr3_nt: TGTGCCATCAGTGGACTAGCGGGGGCCCGAGATACGCAGTATTTT; clone_size: .; j_call: TRBJ2-3; v_call: TRBV10-3; d_call: TRBD2
cdr3_aa: CASSSQGGMDYGYTF; cdr3_nt: TGTGCCAGCAGCTCACAGGGGGGGATGGACTATGGCTACACCTTC; clone_size: .; j_call: TRBJ1-2; v_call: TRBV7-2; d_call: TRBD1
cdr3_aa: CASSLEGWNTQYF; cdr3_nt: TGTGCCAGCAGCTTAGAGGGGTGGAATACGCAGTATTTT; clone_size: .; j_call: TRBJ2-3; v_call: TRBV7-2; d_call: .
cdr3_aa: CASSWIQGGTEAFF; cdr3_nt: TGTGCCAGCAGTTGGATACAGGGTGGCACTGAAGCTTTCTTT; clone_size: .; j_call: TRBJ1-1; v_call: TRBV6-5; d_call: .
cdr3_aa: CASSEPGQGKQYF; cdr3_nt: TGTGCCAGCAGCGAACCGGGACAGGGAAAGCAGTACTTC; clone_size: .; j_call: TRBJ2-7; v_call: TRBV11-1; d_call: TRBD1
cdr3_aa: CASRLHGGRGRDYGYTF; cdr3_nt: TGTGCCAGCAGATTACACGGGGGCAGGGGGCGCGACTATGGCTACACCTTC; clone_size: .; j_call: TRBJ1-2; v_call: TRBV7-2; d_call: TRBD1
cdr3_aa: CASSLRQGVTEAFF; cdr3_nt: TGTGCCAGCAGTTTAAGGCAGGGGGTGACTGAAGCTTTCTTT; clone_size: .; j_call: TRBJ1-1; v_call: TRBV7-4; d_call: TRBD1
cdr3_aa: CASSRGGGRVNQPQHF; cdr3_nt: TGTGCCAGCAGCCGAGGAGGGGGAAGGGTCAATCAGCCCCAGCATTTT; clone_size: .; j_call: TRBJ1-5; v_call: TRBV5-6; d_call: .
cdr3_aa: CASSLLATDTQYF; cdr3_nt: TGTGCCAGCAGCTTACTAGCCACAGATACGCAGTATTTT; clone_size: .; j_call: TRBJ2-3; v_call: TRBV5-4; d_call: .
cdr3_aa: CAWSEGPNTEAFF; cdr3_nt: TGTGCCTGGAGTGAGGGACCGAACACTGAAGCTTTCTTT; clone_size: .; j_call: TRBJ1-1; v_call: TRBV30; d_call: .